The TCR beta chain described here comes from a study of blood T cell repertoires in COVID-19. The germline gives CDR1 KGHSH, CDR2 LQKENI. This CDR3 comprises 16 residues. V was cut by 6 bases and J by 5 bases, with 19 bases left in between. The assay was immunoSEQ multiplex PCR, and TCRdb's table has in-frame clones only and misses some. The data contain 200,000 to 250,000 clones, around 86% of them singletons. The receptor comes from a woman between 40 and 55 years old with acute COVID-19. The sample taken for sequencing was PBMCs or T cells enriched from blood (not recorded which). The V call is TRBV18, the J call TRBJ1-4; weak D call: TRBD1 (6 bases). CDR3 coding DNA: TGTGCCAGCTCGCCCCAGTGGCAGGGGCTAAATGAAAAACTGTTTTTT. It translates to CASSPQWQGLNEKLFF.